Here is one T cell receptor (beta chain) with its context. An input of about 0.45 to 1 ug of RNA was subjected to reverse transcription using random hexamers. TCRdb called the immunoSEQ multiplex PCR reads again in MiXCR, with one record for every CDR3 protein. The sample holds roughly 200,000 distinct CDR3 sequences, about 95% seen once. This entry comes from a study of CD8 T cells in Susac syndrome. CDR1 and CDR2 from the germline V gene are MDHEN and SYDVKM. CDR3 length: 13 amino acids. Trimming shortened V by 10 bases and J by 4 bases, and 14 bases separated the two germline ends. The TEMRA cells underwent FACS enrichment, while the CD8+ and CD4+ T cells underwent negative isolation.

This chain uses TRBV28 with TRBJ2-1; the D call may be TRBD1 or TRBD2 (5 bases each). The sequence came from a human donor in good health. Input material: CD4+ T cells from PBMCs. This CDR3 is CATRGVRYNEQFF. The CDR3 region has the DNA TGTGCCACCAGAGGGGTCCGTTACAATGAGCAGTTCTTC.